This T cell receptor (beta chain) was documented in a study of T cell responses to AZD1222 COVID-19 vaccine. Germline V CDR1 and CDR2: SGHAT, FQNNGV. The CDR3 runs 14 residues. Unmatched junction bases numbered 1, after V lost 2 bases and J lost 7 bases. Sequenced by immunoSEQ multiplex PCR; TCRdb stores in-frame clones only, minus some. The sample contains 75,000 to 100,000 clones, approximately 88% of which appear only once. The clonotype was recovered from an adult in good health. The chain recombines TRBV11-2 with TRBJ2-2, with 10 bases matching TRBD2. Sequenced material: peripheral blood, taken on day 0 of AZD1222 vaccination. CDR3 sequence: CASSLRTSGGELFF. The CDR3 DNA follows: TGTGCCAGCAGCTTAAGGACTAGCGGCGGGGAGCTGTTTTTT.